A single sample is the source of the 12 T cell receptor beta chains below, sequenced in a study of T cell responses to AZD1222 COVID-19 vaccine. Sequenced by immunoSEQ multiplex PCR; TCRdb stores in-frame clones only, minus some. This sample has about 91,000 clones, with approximately 90% found just once. This sample comprised peripheral blood, obtained 28 days after the second AZD1222 dose. These receptors were obtained from an adult who received the AZD1222 COVID-19 vaccine.

This sequence joins TRBV6-5 and TRBJ1-1, with D maybe TRBD1 (5 bases). The V end was cut by 0 bases, the J end by 5 bases, with 13 bases between. This CDR3 comprises 15 residues. The germline CDR1 and CDR2 sequences are MNHEY and SVGAGI. The CDR3 region has the DNA TGTGCCAGCAGTTACTCTCTCAGGGCAGGGACTGAAGCTTTCTTT. It specifies CASSYSLRAGTEAFF.

This clone has a single count. V usage is TRBV2 and J usage is TRBJ1-2, with 10 bases lining up with TRBD1. CDR3 length equals 17 residues. Germline CDR1 is SNHLY and CDR2 is FYNNEI. After removal of 6 bases from V and 5 bases from J, the junction contained 15 bases not matched to a gene. As DNA, the CDR3 is TGTGCCAGCAGCCCCCATATTTGGGACAGGGGTAGTTATGGCTACACCTTC. Translation gives CASSPHIWDRGSYGYTF.

The table lists this clone with a count of one. CDR3 sequence reads: CASSRGKIGAEAFF. The CDR3 DNA reads TGCGCCAGCAGTCGGGGGAAAATCGGGGCTGAAGCTTTCTTT. The chain carries TRBV10-1 and TRBJ1-1; D might be TRBD1 (5 bases). The CDR3 is 14 amino acids. Germline V CDR1 and CDR2: WNHNN, SYGVQD (reference sequence). With 5 bases removed from V and 6 bases from J, the gap between germline ends came to 16 bases.

The genes are TRBV30 and TRBJ1-2, with D possibly matching TRBD1 (5 bases). CDR1 and CDR2 from the germline V gene are GTSNPN and SVGIG (reference sequence). The CDR3 has 12 residues. Trimming shortened V by 1 base and J by 7 bases, and 10 bases separated the two germline ends. The CDR3 bases are TGTGCCTGGAGTGCGGGGGGTGCTGGCTACACCTTC. As protein: CAWSAGGAGYTF.

This clone was seen just once. The CDR3 sequence: CASSPGDRVYQPQHF. The CDR3 DNA follows: TGTGCCAGCAGCCCAGGGGACAGGGTCTATCAGCCCCAGCATTTT. The chain is built from TRBV6-5 and TRBJ1-5, with 9 bases fitting TRBD1. The length of the CDR3 is 15 residues. The V segment lost 6 bases and the J segment 5 bases; nucleotides outside the gene matches: 8. The germline V gene encodes CDR1 MNHEY and CDR2 SVGAGI.

This chain links TRBV28 with TRBJ1-5, with D perhaps TRBD1 (5 bases). Trimming cost V 3 bases and J 0 bases, with 9 bases left between them. This CDR3 spans 15 amino acids. The germline CDR1 and CDR2 sequences are MDHEN and SYDVKM. The CDR3 protein is CASSLNRFSNQPQHF. Written as DNA, the CDR3 is TGTGCCAGCAGTTTGAACAGGTTTAGCAATCAGCCCCAGCATTTT.

This chain joins TRBV6-2 or TRBV6-3 and TRBJ2-7, with TRBD1 identical over 9 bases. The germline gives CDR1 MNHEY, CDR2 SVGEGT. The CDR3 is 15 residues long. V shed 3 bases and J 5 bases; nucleotides not matched to a gene: 8. The CDR3 here is CASSYGGTGNHEQYF. CDR3 DNA: TGTGCCAGCAGTTATGGGGGGACAGGGAACCACGAGCAGTACTTC.

The CDR3 nucleotides are TGTGCCAGCAGCTGGAGCGGGGGTTCGACCACCGGGGAGCTGTTTTTT. Amino acids: CASSWSGGSTTGELFF. The chain carries TRBV13 and TRBJ2-2; 8 bases line up with TRBD2. With 4 bases clipped from V and 4 bases from J, the junction kept 8 bases outside the gene matches. The CDR3 loop spans 16 amino acids. Germline V gene data show CDR1 as PRHDT and CDR2 as FYEKMQ (reference sequence).

The V gene is TRBV6-5, the J gene TRBJ2-3; D ambiguous. CDR1 and CDR2 from the germline V gene are MNHEY and SVGAGI. The CDR3 runs 14 residues. Trimming removed 0 bases from V and 6 bases from J, with 10 bases in between. CDR3 sequence (DNA): TGTGCCAGCAGTTACTCGCCGCGCCAGGATACGCAGTATTTT. This sequence encodes CASSYSPRQDTQYF.

This chain joins TRBV2 and TRBJ1-1; D gene ambiguous. CDR3 length: 15 residues. Trimming cost V 7 bases and J 1 base, with 16 bases left between them. Germline V gives CDR1 SNHLY, CDR2 FYNNEI. The DNA of the CDR3 is TGTGCCAGCAACCAAGTAAGGGTGAGGAACACTGAAGCTTTCTTT. It encodes CASNQVRVRNTEAFF. Complete variable domain (other parts from reference TRBV2 and TRBJ1-1): EPEVTQTPSHQVTQMGQEVILRCVPISNHLYFYWYRQILGQKVEFLVSFYNNEISEKSEIFDDQFSVERPDGSNFTLKIRSTKLEDSAMYFCASNQVRVRNTEAFFGQGTRLTVV.

The CDR3 bases are TGTGCCAGCAGCTTAAGGCCCCCGGCAGGGGCGAACACTGAAGCTTTCTTT. Encoded protein: CASSLRPPAGANTEAFF. The gene calls are TRBV7-3 and TRBJ1-1; a possible D gene is TRBD1 (6 bases). The CDR3 spans 17 residues. Germline V gene data show CDR1 as SGHTA and CDR2 as FQGTGA. The V end lost 1 base, the J end lost 1 base, and 16 bases lay between the germline ends. The full variable domain, with the rest looked up from reference TRBV7-3 and TRBJ1-1, is GAGVSQTPSNKVTEKGKYVELRCDPISGHTALYWYRQSLGQGPEFLIYFQGTGAADDSGLPNDRFFAVRPEGSVSTLKIQRTERGDSAVYLCASSLRPPAGANTEAFFGQGTRLTVV.

The gene calls are TRBV5-1 and TRBJ1-1; D is uncertain. The length of the CDR3 is 13 residues. V shed 0 bases and J shed 4 bases, with 7 bases lying between them. Germline V gene lookup returns CDR1 SGHRS and CDR2 YFSETQ. CDR3 DNA: TGCGCCAGCAGCTTGGGGGCTCCCACTGAAGCTTTCTTT. Translating gives CASSLGAPTEAFF.